Sequencing of this TCR beta chain was carried out in a study of metastatic and nonmetastatic thyroid tumors. For the study at large: Comparative analysis of repertoires was undertaken across blood and tumor or nodule tissue obtained from malignant and benign thyroid patients. Study-level findings and limits: Versus benign nodules, malignant thyroid tumors reportedly had significantly higher TCR beta diversity, in blood and tumor.

This clone was recorded at least ten times. Its antigen remains unidentified. J gave up 2 bases and V 4 bases, and 6 bases lay outside the gene matches. This CDR3 is built from 15 residues. From germline, CDR1 is DFQATT and CDR2 SNEGSKA (reference sequence). TCRdb used MiXCR to call clones anew from the PCR reads. The table records some 18,000 clones, about a third of them present only once. Thyroid surgery took place with no prior treatment in any patient. This clonotype was obtained from a male donor with papillary thyroid cancer or a benign thyroid nodule (not recorded which). Some clones in this sample may be carry-over from other donors' samples. The V and J genes are TRBV20-1 and TRBJ2-5; the match to TRBD2 covers 11 bases. Material for sequencing was tumor tissue. The CDR3 bases are TGCAGTGCTAATCCCGGGACTAGCGGTCAAGAGACCCAGTACTTC. The encoded protein is CSANPGTSGQETQYF.